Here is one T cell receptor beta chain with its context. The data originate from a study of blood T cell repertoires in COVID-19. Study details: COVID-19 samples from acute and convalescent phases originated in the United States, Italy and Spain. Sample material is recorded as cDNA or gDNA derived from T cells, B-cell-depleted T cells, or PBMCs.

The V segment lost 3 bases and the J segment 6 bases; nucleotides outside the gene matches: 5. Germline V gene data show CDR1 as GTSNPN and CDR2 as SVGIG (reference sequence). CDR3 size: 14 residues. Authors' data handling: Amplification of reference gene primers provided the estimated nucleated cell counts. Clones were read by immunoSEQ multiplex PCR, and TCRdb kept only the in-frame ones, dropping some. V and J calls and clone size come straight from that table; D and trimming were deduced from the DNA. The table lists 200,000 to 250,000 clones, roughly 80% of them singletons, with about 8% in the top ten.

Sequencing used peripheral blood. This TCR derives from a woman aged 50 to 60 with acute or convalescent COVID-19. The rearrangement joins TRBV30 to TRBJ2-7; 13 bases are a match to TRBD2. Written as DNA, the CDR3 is TGTGCCTGGAGCTCCGGACTAGCGGGAGCCGAGCAGTACTTC. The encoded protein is CAWSSGLAGAEQYF.